The rows below give T cell receptor beta chains drawn from one sample of a study of Graves' ophthalmopathy and Graves' hyperthyroidism. Each CDR3 protein gets one entry after TCRdb re-called the multiplex PCR reads with MiXCR. The sample lists 500,000 to 700,000 distinct CDR3 sequences, 22% occurring once. Sequences were obtained from peripheral blood. Receptors were obtained from a young woman with stable Graves' hyperthyroidism. Some clones in this sample may be carry-over from other donors' samples. Each CDR3 is given with its conserved first and last residue. The order of the fields is clone size, J gene, CDR3 length, V gene, D gene, CDR3 DNA, CDR3 protein. The D gene is left open where the match is weak. Some rows have no size entry. The others give once, few or many, or a class for an expanded clone.

NA | TRBJ2-5 | 15 | TRBV2 | TRBD1 | TGTGCCAGCAGTGAAGGACAGGGTGAGGTAGAGACCCAGTACTTC | CASSEGQGEVETQYF
NA | TRBJ2-2 | 18 | TRBV6-1 | TRBD1 | TGTGCCAGCAGTGAAGAGGGGACAGGGCTTGTAAAAACCGGGGAGCTGTTTTTT | CASSEEGTGLVKTGELFF
NA | TRBJ1-5 | 15 | TRBV6-2/TRBV6-3 | NA | TGTGCCAGCAGAGATACGACGAGGGCGAATCAGCCCCAGCATTTT | CASRDTTRANQPQHF
NA | TRBJ1-2 | 14 | TRBV30 | NA | TGTGCCTGGAGTAGGGGCAGGGGAACCTATGGCTACACCTTC | CAWSRGRGTYGYTF
few | TRBJ1-5 | 16 | TRBV11-2 | TRBD1 | TGTGCCAGCAGTCAGGACAGGGGTACGAGCAATCAGCCCCAGCATTTT | CASSQDRGTSNQPQHF
many | TRBJ2-7 | 14 | TRBV5-1 | NA | TGCGCCAGCAGCAGAGCTCATTCTAGCTCCGAGCAGTACTTC | CASSRAHSSSEQYF
many | TRBJ1-1 | 17 | TRBV28 | NA | TGTGCCAGCAGTTTAGGTCCTGGGGCAAAAGAGGACACTGAAGCTTTCTTT | CASSLGPGAKEDTEAFF
NA | TRBJ2-6 | 17 | TRBV19 | TRBD1 | TGTGCCAGTAGTAATACAGGGGGACCAGGTGGGGCCAACGTCCTGACTTTC | CASSNTGGPGGANVLTF
many | TRBJ1-6 | 17 | TRBV5-1 | NA | TGCGCCAGCAGCTTGGACCGACTGAGCTCCTATAATTCACCCCTCCACTTT | CASSLDRLSSYNSPLHF
few | TRBJ1-1 | 15 | TRBV5-4 | NA | TGTGCCAGCTCTCTCCCGGGGACCCAACCCACTGAAGCTTTCTTT | CASSLPGTQPTEAFF
many | TRBJ1-2 | 14 | TRBV20-1 | NA | TGCAGTGCTAGAGCCGGGACCCATCCTGCGGGCTACACCTTC | CSARAGTHPAGYTF
NA | TRBJ2-7 | 13 | TRBV12-3/TRBV12-4 | NA | TGTGCCAGCAGTTCCACAGGGAGGTACGAGCAGTACTTC | CASSSTGRYEQYF
few | TRBJ2-2 | 15 | TRBV6-1 | NA | TGTGCCAGCAGTGTCGTAAGGGCTTACACCGGGGAGCTGTTTTTT | CASSVVRAYTGELFF
many | TRBJ1-6 | 13 | TRBV12-3/TRBV12-4 | NA | TGTGCCAGCAGTTTACGACAGGTTTCACCCCTCCACTTT | CASSLRQVSPLHF
many | TRBJ1-5 | 15 | TRBV4-1 | NA | TGCGCCAGCAGCCAAGGGACGAGAAGCAATCAGCCCCAGCATTTT | CASSQGTRSNQPQHF
many | TRBJ1-2 | 13 | TRBV3-1 | NA | TGTGCCAGCAGCCAAGTGGGGGCGGATGGCTACACCTTC | CASSQVGADGYTF
many | TRBJ1-1 | 13 | TRBV12-3/TRBV12-4 | NA | TGTGCCGTAAGTCGCAGGGCGGACACTGAAGCTTTCTTT | CAVSRRADTEAFF
many | TRBJ2-7 | 13 | TRBV2 | NA | TGTGCCAGCATTCGCGGGGCCTCCTACGAGCAGTACTTC | CASIRGASYEQYF
NA | TRBJ2-4 | 15 | TRBV2 | NA | TGTGCCAGCAGCCCCGGGACACCAGGCAAAAACATTAAGTACTTC | CASSPGTPGKNIKYF
many | TRBJ2-5 | 14 | TRBV7-2 | NA | TGTGCCAGCAGCTTAGCCCCTCCAGGAGAGACCCAGTACTTC | CASSLAPPGETQYF
many | TRBJ1-2 | 14 | TRBV5-1 | TRBD1 | TGCGCCAGCAGCCCCGAGGGGGCTACCAATGGCTACACCTTC | CASSPEGATNGYTF
many | TRBJ2-3 | 14 | TRBV12-5 | TRBD2 | TGTGCTAGTGGCCTAGCGGGGGTCACAGATACGCAGTATTTT | CASGLAGVTDTQYF
many | TRBJ2-5 | 13 | TRBV28 | TRBD2 | TGTGCGAACCGACTAGCGGTGGAAGAGACCCAGTACTTC | CANRLAVEETQYF
many | TRBJ2-5 | 13 | TRBV12-3/TRBV12-4 | NA | TGTGCCAGCAGGAAGCGACTGGAAGAGACCCAGTACTTC | CASRKRLEETQYF
NA | TRBJ1-2 | 14 | TRBV10-3 | NA | TGTGCCATCAGTGATCCCAGGGCTTACTATGGCTACACCTTC | CAISDPRAYYGYTF
many | TRBJ2-7 | 14 | TRBV10-3 | TRBD2 | TGTGCCATCAGTGAACTAGCGGGACTCTACGAGCAGTACTTC | CAISELAGLYEQYF
many | TRBJ1-2 | 13 | TRBV15 | NA | TGTGCCACCAGCAGAGCCCGGATCGATGGCTACACCTTC | CATSRARIDGYTF
many | TRBJ2-7 | 13 | TRBV6-5 | NA | TGTGCCAGCACCAGGGACGTAAATAACGAGCAGTACTTC | CASTRDVNNEQYF
many | TRBJ2-7 | 14 | TRBV10-3 | NA | TGTGCCATCAGGCACAGTGACCCCAACTACGAGCAGTACTTC | CAIRHSDPNYEQYF
once | TRBJ1-1 | 14 | TRBV11-2 | TRBD1 | TGTGCCAGCAGCTTAAAGACACAGGGGTCTGAAGCTTTCTTT | CASSLKTQGSEAFF
many | TRBJ1-3 | 15 | TRBV20-1 | NA | TGCAGTGCTGCCCCCGGACGTGGCTCTGGAAACACCATATATTTT | CSAAPGRGSGNTIYF
many | TRBJ2-7 | 14 | TRBV7-2 | NA | TGTGCCAGCAGCTACGGACAGCGGACCTACGAGCAGTACTTC | CASSYGQRTYEQYF
many | TRBJ2-5 | 13 | TRBV20-1 | NA | TGCAGTGCTAGCGCGGACTCGTGGGAGACCCAGTACTTC | CSASADSWETQYF
many | TRBJ1-2 | 10 | TRBV28 | NA | TGTGCCAGCAGTTTCAATGGCTACACCTTC | CASSFNGYTF
NA | TRBJ2-5 | 16 | TRBV6-1 | NA | TGTGCCAGCAGTGGGTCAGACTGGGACTTACAAGAGACCCAGTACTTC | CASSGSDWDLQETQYF
many | TRBJ1-5 | 14 | TRBV12-3/TRBV12-4 | NA | TGTGCCATCTCACAGGGAGGAAGCAATCAGCCCCAGCATTTT | CAISQGGSNQPQHF
few | TRBJ1-1 | 13 | TRBV18 | NA | TGTGCCAGCTCAGAACAGGTGAACACTGAAGCTTTCTTT | CASSEQVNTEAFF
NA | TRBJ2-5 | 14 | TRBV6-1 | NA | TGTGCCAGCAGTGAACTCAGGGGCTTTGGGACCCAGTACTTC | CASSELRGFGTQYF
many | TRBJ2-7 | 12 | TRBV28 | NA | TGTGCCTACCAGGACGAGGGCTACGAGCAGTACTTC | CAYQDEGYEQYF
few | TRBJ2-7 | 15 | TRBV2 | TRBD1 | TGTGCCAGCAGTCTCGGACAGGGGCGTTTATGGGAGCAGTACTTC | CASSLGQGRLWEQYF
NA | TRBJ2-7 | 15 | TRBV28 | NA | TGTGCCAGCAGTTTTATTACCATCGGGGGGCACGAGCAGTACTTC | CASSFITIGGHEQYF
many | TRBJ2-7 | 16 | TRBV12-3/TRBV12-4 | NA | TGTGCCAGCAGTTTCGAGAGGGGTCCCTCATCCTACGAGCAGTACTTC | CASSFERGPSSYEQYF
NA | TRBJ1-1 | 16 | TRBV5-5 | NA | TGTGCCAGCAGAAATAATCCGGGACACGGGAACACTGAAGCTTTCTTT | CASRNNPGHGNTEAFF
many | TRBJ2-2 | 14 | TRBV11-2 | NA | TGTGCCAGCAGCTTCTTAACGAACACCGGGGAGCTGTTTTTT | CASSFLTNTGELFF
many | TRBJ2-5 | 15 | TRBV20-1 | TRBD2 | TGCAGTGCTACTACCGGGACTAGCGGGGGCGGGACCCAGTACTTC | CSATTGTSGGGTQYF
many | TRBJ1-2 | 12 | TRBV14 | TRBD1 | TGTGCCAGCAGCCGGGACAGGGATGGCTACACCTTC | CASSRDRDGYTF
few | TRBJ1-4 | 11 | TRBV29-1 | NA | TGCAGCGTTGGTGGTAGCGAAAAACTGTTTTTT | CSVGGSEKLFF
few | TRBJ2-2 | 18 | TRBV5-1 | NA | TGCGCCAGCAGCTTGCAACCGTCGGGGGCGGGGAACACCGGGGAGCTGTTTTTT | CASSLQPSGAGNTGELFF
many | TRBJ1-5 | 14 | TRBV7-2 | NA | TGTGCCAGCAGCTTCTTCGGGAACAATCAGCCCCAGCATTTT | CASSFFGNNQPQHF
many | TRBJ2-5 | 14 | TRBV28 | NA | TGTGCCAGCAAGGAGGGGGGGGCCCAAGAGACCCAGTACTTC | CASKEGGAQETQYF
NA | TRBJ2-2 | 16 | TRBV14 | NA | TGTGCCAGCAGCCAAGCGGGGTGGCGTCCCACCGGGGAGCTGTTTTTT | CASSQAGWRPTGELFF
NA | TRBJ2-4 | 13 | TRBV9 | NA | TGTGCCAGCAGCGTAGAGGCAGGGGGGATTAAGTACTTC | CASSVEAGGIKYF
few | TRBJ2-7 | 13 | TRBV6-1 | NA | TGTGCCAGCAGCAAAGGGGTGAACTACGAGCAGTACTTC | CASSKGVNYEQYF
NA | TRBJ2-5 | 14 | TRBV6-1 | NA | TGTGCCAGCAGTGAAGTGGGGGAATGGGGGACCCAGTACTTC | CASSEVGEWGTQYF
few | TRBJ1-5 | 15 | TRBV6-2/TRBV6-3 | TRBD1 | TGTGCCAGCAGTTCGGGACAGGGGGTTGAACAGCCCCAGCATTTT | CASSSGQGVEQPQHF
NA | TRBJ2-7 | 12 | TRBV6-1 | TRBD2 | TGTGCCAGCATCGGGACTACCTACGAGCAGTACTTC | CASIGTTYEQYF
many | TRBJ1-6 | 17 | TRBV24-1 | NA | TGTGCCACCAGTGATTGTCAGGAGAGCTCCTATAATTCACCCCTCCACTTT | CATSDCQESSYNSPLHF
few | TRBJ1-5 | 14 | TRBV6-2/TRBV6-3 | NA | TGTGCCAGCAGCAACCCGGGACCCAATCAGCCCCAGCATTTT | CASSNPGPNQPQHF
NA | TRBJ2-7 | 15 | TRBV27 | TRBD1 | TGTGCCAGCAGTTTCGCCGGGACAGGTTTGAGAGAGCAGTACTTC | CASSFAGTGLREQYF